This passage covers 30 T cell receptor beta chains from one sample sequenced in a study of identical twins. TCRdb processed the 5' RACE reads anew with MiXCR; each CDR3 protein has one entry. The sample lists 1.5 million to 2 million distinct CDR3 sequences; less than 35% were seen once. Material for sequencing was cord blood. The receptors come from a newborn girl in good health.

This clonotype was found many times. This chain joins TRBV20-1 and TRBJ2-3; D remains ambiguous. The V end was cut by 6 bases, the J end by 1 base, with 8 bases between. Per germline, CDR1 DFQATT and CDR2 SNEGSKA (reference sequence). There are 12 residues in the CDR3. The CDR3 DNA sequence: TGCAGTGCCACACGGGGCACAGATACGCAGTATTTT. This codes for CSATRGTDTQYF.

In this sample, this clonotype turned up many times. The chain combines TRBV29-1 with TRBJ2-7; D perhaps matches TRBD1 (6 bases). CDR3 size: 11 residues. Germline V CDR1 and CDR2: SQVTM, ANQGSEA. V was pared by 5 bases and J by 2 bases, with 7 bases between. The CDR3 nucleotides are TGCAGCGTTACAGGGCCCTACGAGCAGTACTTC. Translation gives CSVTGPYEQYF.

This rearrangement joins TRBV3-1 to TRBJ2-7; no clear D. This CDR3 comprises 14 residues. CDR1 and CDR2 from the germline V gene are LGHDT and YNNKEL (reference sequence). V lost 4 bases, J lost 3 bases, and 13 bases lay in between. Written as DNA, the CDR3 is TGTGCCAGCAGCCCGCCTACACCTGTCTACGAGCAGTACTTC. Encoded protein: CASSPPTPVYEQYF.

The rearrangement joins TRBV7-9 to TRBJ2-4, with D possibly matching TRBD2 (6 bases). Matching the DNA end better, TRBJ2-7 makes the J call doubtful. This CDR3 has 15 residues. Germline values: CDR1 SEHNR, CDR2 FQNEAQ (reference sequence). The CDR3 DNA follows: TGTGCCAGCAGCTTAGTAGTCGGGAGAGGGTACGAGCAGTACTTC. Protein product: CASSLVVGRGYEQYF.

The chain couples TRBV6-6 to TRBJ2-2; the D call may be TRBD1 or TRBD2 (5 bases each). The length of the CDR3 is 17 residues. Trimming took 7 bases from V and 1 from J, leaving 19 bases between them. The germline CDR1 and CDR2 sequences are MNHNY and SVGAGI (reference sequence). DNA of the CDR3: TGTGCCAGCAACCAAGGTGCCGGGACCAGGAACACCGGGGAGCTGTTTTTT. Amino acids: CASNQGAGTRNTGELFF.

The chain carries TRBV3-1 and TRBJ1-3; D is unresolved. The CDR3 loop spans 14 amino acids. V lost 5 bases, J lost 1 base, and 9 bases lay in between. The germline CDR1 and CDR2 sequences are LGHDT and YNNKEL (reference sequence). CDR3 residues: CASSEGPSGNTIYF. The DNA of the CDR3 is TGTGCCAGCAGCGAGGGTCCTTCTGGAAACACCATATATTTT.

This clonotype has a single count. The chain recombines TRBV2 with TRBJ2-5; 7 bases map to TRBD1. Germline trimming cut 6 bases from V and 4 bases from J; bases unmatched to any gene: 8. Germline CDR1 SNHLY, CDR2 FYNNEI. The CDR3 runs 14 residues. CDR3 in amino acids: CASRPGTVRETQYF. In nucleotides, the CDR3 is TGTGCCAGCAGGCCCGGGACAGTCAGAGAGACCCAGTACTTC.

The chain joins TRBV20-1 to TRBJ2-5; 8 bases align to TRBD1. This CDR3 region has 12 residues. CDR1 and CDR2 from the germline V gene are DFQATT and SNEGSKA (reference sequence). Unmatched junction bases numbered 2, after V lost 6 bases and J lost 2 bases. CDR3 protein: CSAWTGQETQYF. CDR3 nucleotides: TGCAGTGCGTGGACAGGGCAAGAGACCCAGTACTTC.

In its sample, this clonotype was seen once. The V and J genes are TRBV6-2 or TRBV6-3 and TRBJ2-7; the D is unclear. This CDR3 region has 16 residues. Per germline, CDR1 MNHEY and CDR2 SVGEGT. V shed 7 bases and J shed 3 bases, with 22 bases lying between them. CDR3 residues: CASNSKRGWSVYEQYF. The CDR3 DNA reads as TGTGCCAGCAACTCCAAGAGAGGCTGGAGTGTCTACGAGCAGTACTTC.

This clonotype was seen a handful of times. In DNA form, the CDR3 reads TGCAGTGCAAGACCAACAGGGGGCTTCACTCAGCCCCAGCATTTT. It codes for CSARPTGGFTQPQHF. The V call is TRBV20-1, the J call TRBJ1-5, with 9 bases identical to TRBD1. With V trimmed by 6 bases and J by 6 bases, 12 bases remained unmatched. The germline gives CDR1 DFQATT, CDR2 SNEGSKA (reference sequence). This CDR3 contains 15 residues.

On this clonotype itself: It is likely a read error: a sequence one base away is far more abundant. This CDR3 reads CASSYRGNHGYTF. CDR3 sequence (DNA): TGTGCCAGCAGTTACAGGGGGAACCATGGCTACACCTTC. This chain joins TRBV6-2 or TRBV6-3 and TRBJ1-2; TRBD1 is a possible D gene (6 bases). The V and J ends lost 2 bases and 6 bases respectively, with 10 bases between them. Germline assignment: CDR1 MNHEY and CDR2 SVGEGT. The CDR3 totals 13 residues.

A word on this clonotype: One base away lies a much larger clone, so this may be a sequencing read error. CDR3 DNA sequence: TGTGCCAGCAGTTTACCCCTGGTATTTAAGTCCTACGAGCAGTACTTC. It yields the protein CASSLPLVFKSYEQYF. The rearrangement joins TRBV12-3 or TRBV12-4 to TRBJ2-7; no clear D gene. V lost 2 bases to trimming and J lost 1 base, with 15 bases between them. This CDR3 is built from 16 residues.

The V and J genes are TRBV29-1 and TRBJ2-1; 8 bases map to TRBD2. J lost 2 bases, V lost 6 bases, and 6 bases had no gene match. The CDR3 covers 14 residues. Germline CDR1 reads SQVTM; CDR2 reads ANQGSEA. The DNA of the CDR3 is TGCAGCGTCCGCGACGGGGGGGCCTACAATGAGCAGTTCTTC. Protein: CSVRDGGAYNEQFF.

V usage is TRBV5-1 and J usage is TRBJ2-5, with D possibly TRBD1 on 6 matching bases. Per the germline V gene, CDR1 is SGHRS and CDR2 is YFSETQ. V was clipped by 3 bases and J by 4 bases, with 13 bases between them. This CDR3 is built from 14 residues. The CDR3 nucleotides are TGCGCCAGCAGCTCTTACAGGGTCACAGAGACCCAGTACTTC. Translated, it gives CASSSYRVTETQYF.

V is TRBV9 and J is TRBJ2-7; 9 nucleotides agree with TRBD1. The J call is uncertain, as TRBJ2-5 better fits the DNA end. The CDR3 contains 17 residues. In germline, CDR1 is SGDLS, CDR2 YYNGEE. Here the CDR3 DNA reads TGTGCCAGCAGCGTAGGGGTGGACAGGGGACCCCAAAGGACCCAGTACTTC. It encodes CASSVGVDRGPQRTQYF.

A remark on this clonotype: The junction differs from germline at one of its ends, possibly a read error. The CDR3: CAGSYGRDEQYF. The CDR3 nucleotides read TGTGCCGGCAGTTACGGGCGGGACGAGCAGTACTTC. The rearrangement uses TRBV6-2 or TRBV6-3 and TRBJ2-7; D might be TRBD2 (5 bases). The CDR3 contains 12 residues. Germline V gene data show CDR1 as MNHEY and CDR2 as SVGEGT.

The V and J genes are TRBV20-1 and TRBJ1-5; possibly TRBD1 for D (5 bases). The CDR3 sequence is 15 residues long. The V gene lost 3 bases and the J gene lost 2 bases, with 14 bases spanning the gap. Per germline, CDR1 DFQATT and CDR2 SNEGSKA (reference sequence). The CDR3 protein is CSARGQAGGNQPQHF. The CDR3 DNA follows: TGCAGTGCTAGGGGGCAGGCAGGCGGCAATCAGCCCCAGCATTTT.

The genes are TRBV29-1 and TRBJ2-1; 8 bases map to TRBD2. The CDR3 contains 13 residues. Germline CDR1 and CDR2: SQVTM and ANQGSEA. The V segment lost 5 bases and the J segment 4 bases; nucleotides outside the gene matches: 4. Written as DNA, the CDR3 is TGCAGCGTTAGCGGGAGCCTTTACAATGAGCAGTTCTTC. Translated: CSVSGSLYNEQFF.

In this sample, this clonotype turned up a few times. The CDR3 nucleotides read TGTGCCAGCAGCTTGGCCCCGGCTAGCGGGAGCCACACAGATACGCAGTATTTT. Residues: CASSLAPASGSHTDTQYF. The rearrangement links TRBV5-6 to TRBJ2-3; 10 nucleotides agree with TRBD2. V trimming: 0 bases; J trimming: 2 bases; junction bases outside the gene matches: 9. From germline, CDR1 is SGHDT and CDR2 YYEEEE. The CDR3 runs to 18 residues.

The chain employs TRBV19 and TRBJ2-2; D gene unclear. With 7 bases removed from V and 1 base from J, the gap between germline ends came to 10 bases. CDR3 length: 14 amino acids. CDR1 is LNHDA, CDR2 SQIVND, per germline (reference sequence). Here the CDR3 reads CASTQSQNTGELFF. The CDR3 DNA reads TGTGCCAGTACCCAGTCGCAGAACACCGGGGAGCTGTTTTTT.

The chain couples TRBV20-1 to TRBJ2-5, with a tentative D call TRBD2 (6 bases). This CDR3 region has 14 residues. Trimming took off 6 bases at V and 5 bases at J, with 19 bases between the two ends. Germline loops: CDR1 DFQATT, CDR2 SNEGSKA (reference sequence). CDR3 protein: CSAELEGPGETQYF. The CDR3 DNA reads TGCAGTGCCGAGCTGGAGGGACCAGGGGAGACCCAGTACTTC.

The V call is TRBV12-3 or TRBV12-4, the J call TRBJ2-2; 8 bases match TRBD1. This CDR3 has 15 amino acids. After removal of 6 bases from V and 2 bases from J, the junction contained 5 bases not matched to a gene. The CDR3 region is CASSRTGLNTGELFF. The DNA for the CDR3 is TGTGCCAGCAGCCGGACAGGGCTTAACACCGGGGAGCTGTTTTTT.

This clonotype was observed a few times. The gene calls are TRBV3-1 and TRBJ2-6, with D tentatively TRBD2 (5 bases). The CDR3 runs to 17 residues. Germline values: CDR1 LGHDT, CDR2 YNNKEL (reference sequence). V was pared by 0 bases and J by 0 bases, with 9 bases between. In DNA form, the CDR3 reads TGTGCCAGCAGCCAAGATATAGGGAGCTCTGGGGCCAACGTCCTGACTTTC. It translates to CASSQDIGSSGANVLTF.

With regard to this clonotype: Its ends do not fully match the called genes, so a read error is possible. This chain uses TRBV24-1 with TRBJ2-1, with 12 nucleotides matching TRBD1. The CDR3 covers 15 residues. Germline V CDR1 and CDR2: KGHDR, SFDVKD. The CDR3 loop reads CAASEWDRGPNEQFF. In nucleotides, the CDR3 is TGTGCCGCCAGTGAGTGGGACAGGGGGCCCAATGAGCAGTTCTTC.

The V gene is TRBV4-1, the J gene TRBJ2-1; no clear D. V was shortened by 4 bases and J by 11 bases, with 15 bases between the two germline ends. Germline V gives CDR1 MGHRA, CDR2 YSYEKL. The CDR3 has 13 amino acids. CDR3 residues: CASSPLSDRQQFF. The CDR3 DNA reads as TGCGCCAGCAGCCCCCTATCCGATCGACAGCAGTTCTTC.

This clonotype was picked up a small number of times. The chain recombines TRBV20-1 with TRBJ2-7; 14 nucleotides agree with TRBD2. V gave up 5 bases and J gave up 0 bases; unmatched junction bases: 6. The germline V gene has CDR1 DFQATT and CDR2 SNEGSKA (reference sequence). This CDR3 is 16 amino acids long. CDR3 in DNA: TGCAGTGCTGACGGACTAGCGGGAGGATCCTCCTACGAGCAGTACTTC. Its translation is CSADGLAGGSSYEQYF.

The CDR3 loop is CSARGAPGLGSTDTQYF. CDR3 nucleotide sequence: TGCAGTGCTAGAGGAGCACCGGGACTAGGAAGCACAGATACGCAGTATTTT. The chain combines TRBV20-1 with TRBJ2-3; 8 bases align to TRBD2. Germline assignment: CDR1 DFQATT and CDR2 SNEGSKA (reference sequence). This CDR3 has 17 residues. The V gene end was trimmed by 1 base and the J gene end by 0 bases; junction bases not matched to a gene: 9.

This clonotype was recorded a few times. The chain recombines TRBV20-1 with TRBJ1-2, with D hard to call. Germline V gene sequence: CDR1 DFQATT, CDR2 SNEGSKA (reference sequence). The V and J ends lost 2 bases and 0 bases respectively, with 13 bases between them. CDR3 size: 15 residues. The CDR3 nucleotides read TGCAGTGCTAGAAACATTGGGCCGGCTAACTATGGCTACACCTTC. It codes for CSARNIGPANYGYTF.

This sequence joins TRBV29-1 and TRBJ2-7; D remains ambiguous. The CDR3 spans 11 residues. Germline-derived CDR1 and CDR2 are SQVTM and ANQGSEA. V lost 5 bases, J lost 1 base, and 6 bases lay in between. CDR3: CSVLLSYEQYF. The CDR3 bases are TGCAGCGTTCTGCTATCCTACGAGCAGTACTTC.

The chain employs TRBV20-1 and TRBJ2-3, with 12 bases aligning to TRBD2. From germline, CDR1 is DFQATT and CDR2 SNEGSKA (reference sequence). CDR3 length equals 15 residues. Trimming took 3 bases from V and 4 from J; bases not matched to a gene: 5. The CDR3 DNA reads TGCAGTGCTAGTCATGGACTAGCGGGATCAGATACGCAGTATTTT. It encodes CSASHGLAGSDTQYF.